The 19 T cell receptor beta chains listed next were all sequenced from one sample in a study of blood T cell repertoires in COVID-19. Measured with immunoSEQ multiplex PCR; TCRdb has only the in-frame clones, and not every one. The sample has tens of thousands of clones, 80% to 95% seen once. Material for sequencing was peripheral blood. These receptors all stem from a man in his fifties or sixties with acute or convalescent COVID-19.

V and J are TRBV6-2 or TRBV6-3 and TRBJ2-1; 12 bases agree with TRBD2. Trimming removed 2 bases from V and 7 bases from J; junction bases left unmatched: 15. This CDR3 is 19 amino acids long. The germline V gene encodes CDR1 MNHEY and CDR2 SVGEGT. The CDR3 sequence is CASSYVTGAGTSGQNEQFF. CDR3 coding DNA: TGTGCCAGCAGTTACGTGACTGGAGCGGGGACTAGCGGGCAAAATGAGCAGTTCTTC.

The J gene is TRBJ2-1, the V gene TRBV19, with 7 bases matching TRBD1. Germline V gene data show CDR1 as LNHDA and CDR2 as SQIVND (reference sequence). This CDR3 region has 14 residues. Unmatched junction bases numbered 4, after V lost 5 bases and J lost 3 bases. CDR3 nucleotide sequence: TGTGCCAGTAGTGCTCGACAGGGCTACAATGAGCAGTTCTTC. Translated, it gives CASSARQGYNEQFF. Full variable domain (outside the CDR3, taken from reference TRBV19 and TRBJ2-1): DGGITQSPKYLFRKEGQNVTLSCEQNLNHDAMYWYRQDPGQGLRLIYYSQIVNDFQKGDIAEGYSVSREKKESFPLTVTSAQKNPTAFYLCASSARQGYNEQFFGPGTRLTVL.

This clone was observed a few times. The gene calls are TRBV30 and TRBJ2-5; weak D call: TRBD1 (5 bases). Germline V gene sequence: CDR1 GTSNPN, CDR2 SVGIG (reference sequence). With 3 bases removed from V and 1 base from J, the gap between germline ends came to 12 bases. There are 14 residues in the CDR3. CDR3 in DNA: TGTGCCTGGAGCCGTACAGGAACCCAAGAGACCCAGTACTTC. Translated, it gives CAWSRTGTQETQYF.

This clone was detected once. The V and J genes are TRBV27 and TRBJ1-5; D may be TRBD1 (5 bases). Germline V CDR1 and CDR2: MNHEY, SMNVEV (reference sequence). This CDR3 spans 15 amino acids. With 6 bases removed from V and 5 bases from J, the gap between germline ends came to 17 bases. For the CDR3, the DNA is TGTGCCAGCAGGAGAATGGGCGGGACTGATCAGCCCCAGCATTTT. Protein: CASRRMGGTDQPQHF.

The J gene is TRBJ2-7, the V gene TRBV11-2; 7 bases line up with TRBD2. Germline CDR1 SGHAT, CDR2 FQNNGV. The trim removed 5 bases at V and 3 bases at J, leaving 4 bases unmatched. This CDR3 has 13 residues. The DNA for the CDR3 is TGTGCCAGCAGCCGGGGGGACTACTACGAGCAGTACTTC. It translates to CASSRGDYYEQYF.

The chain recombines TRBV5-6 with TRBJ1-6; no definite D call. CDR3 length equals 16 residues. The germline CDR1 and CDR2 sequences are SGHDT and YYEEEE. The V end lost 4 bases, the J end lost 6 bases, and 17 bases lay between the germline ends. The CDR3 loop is CASSTPGWYGNSPLHF. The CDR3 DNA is TGTGCCAGCAGCACCCCGGGGTGGTATGGTAATTCACCCCTCCACTTT. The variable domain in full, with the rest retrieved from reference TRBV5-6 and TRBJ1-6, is DAGVTQSPTHLIKTRGQQVTLRCSPKSGHDTVSWYQQALGQGPQFIFQYYEEEERQRGNFPDRFSGHQFPNYSSELNVNALLLGDSALYLCASSTPGWYGNSPLHFGNGTRLTVT.

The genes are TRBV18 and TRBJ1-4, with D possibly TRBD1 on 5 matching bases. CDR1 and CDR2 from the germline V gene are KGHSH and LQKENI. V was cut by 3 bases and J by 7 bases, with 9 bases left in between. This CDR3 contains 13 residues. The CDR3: CASSPWGGEKLFF. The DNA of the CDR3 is TGTGCCAGCTCACCTTGGGGGGGTGAAAAACTGTTTTTT. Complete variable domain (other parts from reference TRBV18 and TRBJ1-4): NAGVMQNPRHLVRRRGQEARLRCSPMKGHSHVYWYRQLPEEGLKFMVYLQKENIIDESGMPKERFSAEFPKEGPSILRIQQVVRGDSAAYFCASSPWGGEKLFFGSGTQLSVL.

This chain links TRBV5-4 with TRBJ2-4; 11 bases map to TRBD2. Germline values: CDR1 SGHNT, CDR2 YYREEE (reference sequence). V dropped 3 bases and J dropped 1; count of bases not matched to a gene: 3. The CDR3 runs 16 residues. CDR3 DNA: TGTGCCAGCAGCTCGACTAGCGGGAAGGCCAAAAACATTCAGTACTTC. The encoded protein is CASSSTSGKAKNIQYF. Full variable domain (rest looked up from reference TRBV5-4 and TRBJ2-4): ETGVTQSPTHLIKTRGQQVTLRCSSQSGHNTVSWYQQALGQGPQFIFQYYREEENGRGNFPPRFSGLQFPNYSSELNVNALELDDSALYLCASSSTSGKAKNIQYFGAGTRLSVL.

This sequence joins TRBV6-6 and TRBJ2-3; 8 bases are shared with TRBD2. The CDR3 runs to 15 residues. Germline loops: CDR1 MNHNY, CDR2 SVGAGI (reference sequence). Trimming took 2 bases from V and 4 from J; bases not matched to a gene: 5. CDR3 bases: TGTGCCAGCAGTTACCTCGGACTAGCAGCAGATACGCAGTATTTT. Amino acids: CASSYLGLAADTQYF.

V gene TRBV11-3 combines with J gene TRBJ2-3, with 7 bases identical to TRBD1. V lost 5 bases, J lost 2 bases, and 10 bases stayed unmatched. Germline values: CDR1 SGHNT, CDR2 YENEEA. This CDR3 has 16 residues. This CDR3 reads CASSEAGTVNTDTQYF. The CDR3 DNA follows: TGTGCCAGCAGCGAAGCTGGGACAGTTAACACAGATACGCAGTATTTT.

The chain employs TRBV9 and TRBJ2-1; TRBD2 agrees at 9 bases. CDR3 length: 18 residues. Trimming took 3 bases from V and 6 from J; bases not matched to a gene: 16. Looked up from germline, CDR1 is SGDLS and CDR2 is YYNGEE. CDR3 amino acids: CASSEQIGTSFTPNEQFF. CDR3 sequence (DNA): TGTGCCAGCAGCGAACAAATAGGGACTAGCTTTACCCCCAATGAGCAGTTCTTC.

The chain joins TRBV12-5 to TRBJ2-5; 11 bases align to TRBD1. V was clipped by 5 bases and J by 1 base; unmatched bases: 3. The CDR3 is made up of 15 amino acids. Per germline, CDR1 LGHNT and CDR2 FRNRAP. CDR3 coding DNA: TGTGCTAGTGGTCGGGACAGGGGGTTCCAAGAGACCCAGTACTTC. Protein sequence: CASGRDRGFQETQYF.

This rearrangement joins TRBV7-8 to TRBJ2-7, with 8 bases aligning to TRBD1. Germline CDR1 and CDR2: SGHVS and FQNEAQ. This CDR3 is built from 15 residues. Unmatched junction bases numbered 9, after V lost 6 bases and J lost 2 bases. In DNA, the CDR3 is TGTGCCAGCAGAGGATCCGGGACAGGACCCTACGAGCAGTACTTC. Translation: CASRGSGTGPYEQYF.

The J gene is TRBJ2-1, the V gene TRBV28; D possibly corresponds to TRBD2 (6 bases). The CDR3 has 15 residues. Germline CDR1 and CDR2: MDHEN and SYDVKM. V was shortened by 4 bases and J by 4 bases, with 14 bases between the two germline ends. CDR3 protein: CASSSPRDSYNEQFF. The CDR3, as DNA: TGTGCCAGCAGTTCGCCCCGGGACTCGTACAATGAGCAGTTCTTC.

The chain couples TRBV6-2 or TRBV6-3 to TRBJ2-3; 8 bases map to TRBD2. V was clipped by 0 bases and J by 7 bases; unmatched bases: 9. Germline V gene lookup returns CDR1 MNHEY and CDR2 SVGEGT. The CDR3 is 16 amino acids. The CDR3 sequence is CASSYSRLAIANTQYF. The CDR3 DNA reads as TGTGCCAGCAGTTACTCCAGACTAGCGATAGCAAATACGCAGTATTTT.

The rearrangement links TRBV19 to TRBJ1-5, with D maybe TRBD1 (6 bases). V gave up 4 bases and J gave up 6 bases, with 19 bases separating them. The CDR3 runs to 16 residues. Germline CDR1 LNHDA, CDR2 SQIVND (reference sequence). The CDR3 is CASSTRTGQKIQPQHF. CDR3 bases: TGTGCCAGTAGTACAAGGACCGGACAGAAGATTCAGCCCCAGCATTTT.

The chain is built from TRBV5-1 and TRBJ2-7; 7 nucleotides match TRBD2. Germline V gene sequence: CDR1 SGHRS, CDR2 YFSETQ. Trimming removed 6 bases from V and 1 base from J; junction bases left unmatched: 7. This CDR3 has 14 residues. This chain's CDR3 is CASKLGSGSYEQYF. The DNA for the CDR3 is TGCGCCAGCAAACTTGGTAGCGGGTCCTACGAGCAGTACTTC.

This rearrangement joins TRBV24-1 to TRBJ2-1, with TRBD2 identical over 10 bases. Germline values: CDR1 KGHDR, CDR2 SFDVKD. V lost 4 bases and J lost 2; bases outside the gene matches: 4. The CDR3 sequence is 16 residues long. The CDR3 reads CATSDPTSGAYNEQFF. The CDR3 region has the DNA TGTGCCACCAGTGACCCCACTAGCGGGGCCTACAATGAGCAGTTCTTC.

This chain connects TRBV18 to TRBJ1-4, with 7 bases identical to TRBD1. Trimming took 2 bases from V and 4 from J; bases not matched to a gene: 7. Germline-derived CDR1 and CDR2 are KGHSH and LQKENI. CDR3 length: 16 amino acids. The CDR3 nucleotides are TGTGCCAGCTCACCAGCCAGGGGGTTACTTAATGAAAAACTGTTTTTT. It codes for CASSPARGLLNEKLFF.